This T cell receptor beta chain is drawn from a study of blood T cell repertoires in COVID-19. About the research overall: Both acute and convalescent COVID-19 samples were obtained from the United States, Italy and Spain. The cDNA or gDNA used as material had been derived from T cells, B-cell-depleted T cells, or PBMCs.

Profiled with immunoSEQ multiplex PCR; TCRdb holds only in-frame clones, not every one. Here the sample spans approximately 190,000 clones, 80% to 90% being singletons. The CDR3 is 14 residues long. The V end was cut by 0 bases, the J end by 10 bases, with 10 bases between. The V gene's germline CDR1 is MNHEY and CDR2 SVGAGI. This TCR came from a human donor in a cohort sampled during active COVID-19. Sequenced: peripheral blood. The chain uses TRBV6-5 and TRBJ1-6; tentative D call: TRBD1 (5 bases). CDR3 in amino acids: CASSYSGVGSPLHF. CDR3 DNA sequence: TGTGCCAGCAGTTACTCAGGGGTTGGCTCACCCCTCCACTTT.